This T cell receptor (beta chain) came from a study of blood T cells in healthy people across ages. The second PCR ran roughly 7 to 12 cycles with a sample-barcoded 5' primer and J-beta primers. TCRdb ran MiXCR on the 5' RACE reads and lists one entry per CDR3 protein. The table has 600,000 or so distinct CDR3 sequences, under 25% seen once. The donors, all healthy, were Caucasians living in Russia, aged roughly 6 to 95. Findings of the study overall: A strong correlation was found between TCR beta diversity and the percentage of naive T cells.

V lost 0 bases to trimming and J lost 3 bases; unmatched junction nucleotides: 6. CDR1 and CDR2 from the germline V gene are SGHRS and YFSETQ. This CDR3 spans 16 amino acids. This clonotype was seen a handful of times. Its antigen is not known. The chain has TRBV5-1 and TRBJ2-1, with 7 positions matching TRBD2. Sequencing was done on a sample of blood. The sequence came from a man aged 65 to 79 in good health. The CDR3 DNA is TGCGCCAGCAGCTTGGTGGGGGGGGAGCGCTACAATGAGCAGTTCTTC. It is translated as CASSLVGGERYNEQFF. The complete variable domain, with remaining parts taken from reference TRBV5-1 and TRBJ2-1, reads KAGVTQTPRYLIKTRGQQVTLSCSPISGHRSVSWYQQTPGQGLQFLFEYFSETQRNKGNFPGRFSGRQFSNSRSEMNVSTLELGDSALYLCASSLVGGERYNEQFFGPGTRLTVL.